The 8 T cell receptor beta chains below all came from one sample that was sequenced in a study of blood T cell repertoires in COVID-19. Profiled with immunoSEQ multiplex PCR; TCRdb holds only in-frame clones, not every one. Here the sample spans tens of thousands of clones, 70% to 80% being singletons. The sample taken for sequencing was peripheral blood. These TCRs come from a man in his sixties with active or convalescent COVID-19.

The chain uses TRBV19 and TRBJ1-1; TRBD1 matches at 7 bases. Trimming removed 6 bases from V and 7 bases from J; junction bases left unmatched: 14. CDR3 length: 15 amino acids. Germline CDR1 LNHDA, CDR2 SQIVND (reference sequence). CDR3 DNA: TGTGCCAGTAGCCCAACTTACCAAGGGGGCCTTGAAGCTTTCTTT. Translated, it gives CASSPTYQGGLEAFF.

The chain recombines TRBV9 with TRBJ1-6; maybe TRBD1 (6 bases). The CDR3 runs 14 residues. CDR1 and CDR2 (germline): SGDLS, YYNGEE. V was clipped by 3 bases and J by 5 bases, with 9 bases between them. CDR3: CASSGDTNNSPLHF. DNA of the CDR3: TGTGCCAGCAGCGGGGACACCAATAATTCACCCCTCCACTTT. Combining the CDR3 with reference TRBV9 and TRBJ1-6 gives the whole variable domain DSGVTQTPKHLITATGQRVTLRCSPRSGDLSVYWYQQSLDQGLQFLIQYYNGEERAKGNILERFSAQQFPDLHSELNLSSLELGDSALYFCASSGDTNNSPLHFGNGTRLTVT.

The chain employs TRBV18 and TRBJ2-2; D remains unclear. Per the germline V gene, CDR1 is KGHSH and CDR2 is LQKENI. This CDR3 has 16 residues. V lost 0 bases and J lost 6, with 14 bases in between. In nucleotides, the CDR3 is TGTGCCAGCTCACCACCGGGCAGGTCTTCTTCCGGGGAGCTGTTTTTT. The encoded protein is CASSPPGRSSSGELFF.

This clone is a singleton in its sample. V usage is TRBV7-2 and J usage is TRBJ1-2; a possible D gene is TRBD1 (6 bases). The CDR3 has 15 amino acids. Trimming took 3 bases from V and 1 from J, leaving 12 bases between them. Germline V gene data show CDR1 as SGHTA and CDR2 as FQGNSA. CDR3 in amino acids: CASSLSQGINYGYTF. CDR3 sequence (DNA): TGTGCCAGCAGCTTGTCCCAGGGGATTAACTATGGCTACACCTTC.

The chain is built from TRBV7-9 and TRBJ2-5, with 9 positions matching TRBD2. The junction had 9 bases not matched to a gene; V was cut back by 5 bases and J by 5 bases. CDR1 is SEHNR, CDR2 FQNEAQ, per germline (reference sequence). The CDR3 runs to 15 residues. The CDR3 is CASSGRGGARETQYF. The CDR3 region has the DNA TGTGCCAGCAGCGGGCGGGGGGGCGCGCGGGAGACCCAGTACTTC.

The gene calls are TRBV5-1 and TRBJ2-3; maybe TRBD2 (7 bases). This CDR3 region has 15 residues. Trimming cost V 4 bases and J 6 bases, with 18 bases left between them. Germline assignment: CDR1 SGHRS and CDR2 YFSETQ. The CDR3 protein is CASSPRGGGGDTQYF. DNA of the CDR3: TGCGCCAGCAGCCCTAGAGGGGGGGGCGGCGATACGCAGTATTTT.

This clone was recorded a few times. This rearrangement joins TRBV7-3 to TRBJ2-5, with TRBD2 identical over 9 bases. Germline V lookup: CDR1 SGHTA, CDR2 FQGTGA. The CDR3 has 19 amino acids. V was clipped by 5 bases and J by 2 bases; unmatched bases: 18. CDR3 nucleotide sequence: TGTGCCAGCAGCAAACTACCGGGGCTAGCGGGGCCTCCGCAAGAGACCCAGTACTTC. Protein sequence: CASSKLPGLAGPPQETQYF. Supplemented by reference TRBV7-3 and TRBJ2-5, the full variable domain reads GAGVSQTPSNKVTEKGKYVELRCDPISGHTALYWYRQSLGQGPEFLIYFQGTGAADDSGLPNDRFFAVRPEGSVSTLKIQRTERGDSAVYLCASSKLPGLAGPPQETQYFGPGTRLLVL.

V gene TRBV19 combines with J gene TRBJ1-4, with 7 bases matching TRBD1. Looked up from germline, CDR1 is LNHDA and CDR2 is SQIVND (reference sequence). The junction had 8 bases not matched to a gene; V was cut back by 5 bases and J by 8 bases. CDR3 length: 14 residues. CDR3 in DNA: TGTGCCAGTAGTGCTCGGACAGGATCCGAAAAACTGTTTTTT. Protein: CASSARTGSEKLFF.